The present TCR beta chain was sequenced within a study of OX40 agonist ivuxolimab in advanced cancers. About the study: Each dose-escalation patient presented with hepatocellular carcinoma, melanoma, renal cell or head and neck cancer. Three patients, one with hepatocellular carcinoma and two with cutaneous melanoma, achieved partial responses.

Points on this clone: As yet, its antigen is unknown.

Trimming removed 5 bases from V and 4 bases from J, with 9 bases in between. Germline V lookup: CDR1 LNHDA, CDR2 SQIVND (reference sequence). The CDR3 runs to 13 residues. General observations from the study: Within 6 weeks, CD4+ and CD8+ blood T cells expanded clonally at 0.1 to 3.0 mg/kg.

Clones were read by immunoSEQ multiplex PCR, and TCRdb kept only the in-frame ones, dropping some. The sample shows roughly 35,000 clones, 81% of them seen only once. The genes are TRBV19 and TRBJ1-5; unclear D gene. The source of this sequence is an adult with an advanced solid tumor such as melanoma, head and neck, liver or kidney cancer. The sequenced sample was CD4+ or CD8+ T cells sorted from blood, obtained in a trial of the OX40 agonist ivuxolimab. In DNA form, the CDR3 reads TGTGCCAGTAGTCCCAACCGAAATCAGCCCCAGCATTTT. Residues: CASSPNRNQPQHF.